This T cell receptor (beta chain) was sequenced during a study of HIV-infected patients and healthy controls. Per germline, CDR1 SGHAT and CDR2 FQNNGV. The CDR3 extends over 11 amino acids. Trimming pared 4 bases from V and 15 bases from J, leaving 13 bases between. The repertoire came from unfractionated whole blood and reflected all unsorted peripheral T cells. Alpha and beta constant-region primers primed reverse transcription of around 500 ng RNA. Each of the alpha and beta chains got its own library through chain-specific third strand synthesis with indices. After a brief PCR adding P5, P7 and a second index, roughly 24 amplification cycles followed. TCRdb fed the 5' RACE reads into MiXCR, producing one record per CDR3 protein. This table has under 20,000 distinct CDR3 sequences, 9.5% to 13% appearing once. This clonotype showed up many times. Antigen specificity is unknown. Study observations and caveats: Healthy controls carried many MAIT alpha-chain CDR3s, while HIV+ repertoires had few. CMV-associated CDR3s mostly grew nonsignificantly during therapy, while HIV-associated CDR3s declined significantly. HIV-infected patients shared fewer CDR3 sequences between individuals than healthy controls.

V is TRBV11-2 and J is TRBJ2-1; D remains unclear. The specimen was blood. The source of this sequence is an adult in good health. For the CDR3, the DNA is TGTGCCAGCAGCTCCACCTCCTCCGGGTTCTTC. Protein sequence: CASSSTSSGFF.